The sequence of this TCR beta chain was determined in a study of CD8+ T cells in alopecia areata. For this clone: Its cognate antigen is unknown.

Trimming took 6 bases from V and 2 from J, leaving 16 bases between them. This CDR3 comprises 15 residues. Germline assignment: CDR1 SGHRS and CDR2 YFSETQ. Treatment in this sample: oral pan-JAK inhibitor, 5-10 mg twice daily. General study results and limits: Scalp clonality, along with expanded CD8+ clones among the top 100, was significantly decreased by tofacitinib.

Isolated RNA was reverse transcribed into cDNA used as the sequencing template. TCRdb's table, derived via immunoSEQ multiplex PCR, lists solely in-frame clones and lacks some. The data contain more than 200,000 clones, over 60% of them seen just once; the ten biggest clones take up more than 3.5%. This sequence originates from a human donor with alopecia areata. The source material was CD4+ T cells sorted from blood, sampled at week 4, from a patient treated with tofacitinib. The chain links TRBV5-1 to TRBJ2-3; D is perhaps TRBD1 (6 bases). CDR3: CASTSLQGTTDTQYF. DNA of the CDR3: TGCGCCAGCACCTCACTGCAGGGGACCACAGATACGCAGTATTTT. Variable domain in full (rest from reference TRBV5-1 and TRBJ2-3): KAGVTQTPRYLIKTRGQQVTLSCSPISGHRSVSWYQQTPGQGLQFLFEYFSETQRNKGNFPGRFSGRQFSNSRSEMNVSTLELGDSALYLCASTSLQGTTDTQYFGPGTRLTVL.